This T cell receptor (beta chain) was sequenced in a study of response to subunit inactivated influenza vaccine. TCRdb reprocessed the RT-PCR reads via MiXCR and lists one record per CDR3 protein. The repertoire holds some 540,000 distinct CDR3 sequences, with around a quarter as singletons. In germline, CDR1 is KGHDR, CDR2 SFDVKD. The CDR3 runs to 14 residues. Trimming shortened V by 3 bases and J by 5 bases, and 12 bases separated the two germline ends. These data were also reused for a study on T cells expressing NK-cell markers. That publication notes: As the method of synthesis, 5'RACE template switching with UMIs yielded TCR beta cDNA.

The sequences come from CD4+ T cells sorted from PBMCs, collected less than 13 days after vaccination. V gene TRBV24-1 combines with J gene TRBJ2-5, with D perhaps matching TRBD2 (6 bases). The origin of this receptor is a man in his forties or fifties who received an inactivated influenza vaccine. DNA of the CDR3: TGTGCCACCAGTGATCGTAGCGGACGGGAGACCCAGTACTTC. Amino acids: CATSDRSGRETQYF.